Below, 15 T cell receptor beta chains from the same sample are listed, as sequenced in a study of identical twins. Each CDR3 protein gets one entry after TCRdb re-called the 5' RACE reads with MiXCR. The sample includes around 670,000 distinct CDR3 sequences, 5.5% to 7.5% of them seen just once. Source material: naive T cells sorted from blood. All receptors derive from a man younger than 35 in good health.

This clonotype was seen a handful of times. In DNA, the CDR3 is TGCAGTGCTAGAGAGCGGCAGGGGGGCTACACCTTC. This translates into CSARERQGGYTF. This chain links TRBV20-1 with TRBJ1-2, with D maybe TRBD1 (6 bases). CDR1 is DFQATT, CDR2 SNEGSKA, per germline (reference sequence). Trimming pared 0 bases from V and 8 bases from J, leaving 10 bases between. The CDR3 consists of 12 residues.

There are many counts of this clonotype. The chain links TRBV15 to TRBJ1-2, with 9 bases identical to TRBD1. The V segment lost 3 bases and the J segment 8 bases; nucleotides outside the gene matches: 10. The CDR3 has 15 residues. Germline-derived CDR1 and CDR2 are LNHNV and YYDKDF (reference sequence). This chain's CDR3 is CATSSTGGAVDGYTF. CDR3 DNA: TGTGCCACCAGCAGTACAGGGGGCGCGGTGGACGGCTACACCTTC.

This chain joins TRBV7-9 and TRBJ2-7, with TRBD2 identical over 9 bases. Germline-derived CDR1 and CDR2 are SEHNR and FQNEAQ (reference sequence). With V trimmed by 5 bases and J by 0 bases, 8 bases remained unmatched. The CDR3 loop spans 16 amino acids. CDR3 amino acids: CASSPERGRVSYEQYF. The CDR3 DNA sequence: TGTGCCAGCAGCCCAGAGCGCGGGAGGGTCTCCTACGAGCAGTACTTC. Using reference TRBV7-9 and TRBJ2-7 for the parts outside the CDR3, the full variable domain is DTGVSQNPRHKITKRGQNVTFRCDPISEHNRLYWYRQTLGQGPEFLTYFQNEAQLEKSRLLSDRFSAERPKGSFSTLEIQRTEQGDSAMYLCASSPERGRVSYEQYFGPGTRLTVT.

The chain carries TRBV24-1 and TRBJ2-2; D is possibly TRBD2 (5 bases). The CDR3 has 12 amino acids. In germline, CDR1 is KGHDR, CDR2 SFDVKD. V was cut by 8 bases and J by 7 bases, with 10 bases left in between. CDR3 amino acids: CATTDDYGELFF. The DNA for the CDR3 is TGTGCCACCACGGACGACTACGGGGAGCTGTTTTTT.

There are a few counts of this clonotype. The rearrangement links TRBV18 to TRBJ2-1; tentative D call: TRBD2 (6 bases). Germline V CDR1 and CDR2: KGHSH, LQKENI. Trimming removed 0 bases at V and 2 bases at J, with 11 bases between. This CDR3 is 16 amino acids long. The chain's CDR3 is CASSPPERLAYNEQFF. CDR3 nucleotide sequence: TGTGCCAGCTCACCACCGGAGAGACTAGCCTACAATGAGCAGTTCTTC. The variable domain in full, completed from reference TRBV18 and TRBJ2-1, reads NAGVMQNPRHLVRRRGQEARLRCSPMKGHSHVYWYRQLPEEGLKFMVYLQKENIIDESGMPKERFSAEFPKEGPSILRIQQVVRGDSAAYFCASSPPERLAYNEQFFGPGTRLTVL.

This clonotype was detected many times. The rearrangement links TRBV29-1 to TRBJ1-1; 8 bases are a match to TRBD1. Germline V gene sequence: CDR1 SQVTM, CDR2 ANQGSEA. V was clipped by 5 bases and J by 2 bases; unmatched bases: 7. CDR3 size: 14 residues. CDR3 residues: CSVHLRGLNTEAFF. The CDR3 DNA reads TGCAGCGTTCACCTCAGGGGGCTAAACACTGAAGCTTTCTTT. The full variable domain, its missing parts supplied by reference TRBV29-1 and TRBJ1-1, is SAVISQKPSRDICQRGTSLTIQCQVDSQVTMMFWYRQQPGQSLTLIATANQGSEATYESGFVIDKFPISRPNLTFSTLTVSNMSPEDSSIYLCSVHLRGLNTEAFFGQGTRLTVV.

The table lists this clonotype with many counts. V usage is TRBV15 and J usage is TRBJ2-7; D unresolved. The V gene lost 0 bases and the J gene lost 1 base, with 10 bases spanning the gap. The length of the CDR3 is 15 residues. The germline V gene encodes CDR1 LNHNV and CDR2 YYDKDF (reference sequence). In nucleotides, the CDR3 is TGTGCCACCAGCAGAGATCGGGTCGGTTCCTACGAGCAGTACTTC. The encoded protein is CATSRDRVGSYEQYF.

This clonotype occurred many times. J is TRBJ2-5 and V is TRBV5-1; D may be TRBD1 (7 bases). This CDR3 contains 14 residues. CDR1 and CDR2 from the germline V gene are SGHRS and YFSETQ. V dropped 5 bases and J dropped 5 bases, with 16 bases sitting between them. DNA for the CDR3: TGCGCCAGCAGTGACGGGGGACAGCGGGAGACCCAGTACTTC. Protein sequence: CASSDGGQRETQYF.

The chain is built from TRBV29-1 and TRBJ1-2; 7 bases map to TRBD1. With V trimmed by 0 bases and J by 4 bases, 11 bases remained unmatched. This CDR3 spans 16 amino acids. Germline values: CDR1 SQVTM, CDR2 ANQGSEA. This CDR3 reads CSVEENLSGQPYGYTF. In nucleotides, the CDR3 is TGCAGCGTTGAAGAAAATCTGTCGGGACAGCCCTATGGCTACACCTTC.

This clonotype appeared many times. The chain is built from TRBV27 and TRBJ2-1, with 15 bases identical to TRBD2. CDR1 MNHEY and CDR2 SMNVEV come from the germline V gene (reference sequence). This CDR3 comprises 15 residues. Unmatched junction bases numbered 3, after V lost 5 bases and J lost 7 bases. The CDR3 sequence: CASSPGTSGRNEQFF. CDR3 sequence (DNA): TGTGCCAGCAGTCCCGGGACTAGCGGGAGGAATGAGCAGTTCTTC.

This clonotype has just a few counts. This chain joins TRBV27 and TRBJ2-6, with D perhaps TRBD1 (5 bases). The CDR3 runs 15 residues. V was pared by 8 bases and J by 3 bases, with 14 bases between. The germline gives CDR1 MNHEY, CDR2 SMNVEV (reference sequence). CDR3 DNA sequence: TGTGCCAGCTCCTTGGGGCTGTTTGGGGCCAACGTCCTGACTTTC. This codes for CASSLGLFGANVLTF.

The chain uses TRBV18 and TRBJ2-1; D is unclear. Germline lookup yields CDR1 KGHSH and CDR2 LQKENI. V was trimmed by 1 base and J by 4 bases, leaving 5 bases between them. This CDR3 is built from 13 residues. The DNA of the CDR3 is TGTGCCAGCTCACCACTTCCGTACAATGAGCAGTTCTTC. This encodes CASSPLPYNEQFF. Based on the CDR3 plus reference TRBV18 and TRBJ2-1, the full variable domain is NAGVMQNPRHLVRRRGQEARLRCSPMKGHSHVYWYRQLPEEGLKFMVYLQKENIIDESGMPKERFSAEFPKEGPSILRIQQVVRGDSAAYFCASSPLPYNEQFFGPGTRLTVL.

A few counts support this clonotype. V gene TRBV5-1 combines with J gene TRBJ1-6; D unresolved. Trimming removed 2 bases at V and 3 bases at J, with 9 bases between. The CDR3 is 15 amino acids. The V gene's germline CDR1 is SGHRS and CDR2 YFSETQ. The CDR3 region has the DNA TGCGCCAGCAGCTTCGCAGGAGTCTATAATTCACCCCTCCACTTT. Its translation is CASSFAGVYNSPLHF.

This clonotype showed up many times. The V call is TRBV6-1, the J call TRBJ1-6, with D maybe TRBD1 (6 bases). The CDR3 runs to 15 residues. CDR1 is MNHNS, CDR2 SASEGT, per germline. Trimming took off 6 bases at V and 9 bases at J, with 18 bases between the two ends. The CDR3 loop is CASSTTGLVVSPLHF. The CDR3, as DNA: TGTGCCAGCAGCACGACAGGCCTAGTGGTTTCACCCCTCCACTTT.

This clonotype appeared many times. Here the CDR3 DNA reads TGTGCCAGCAGGGGACTCCCCAATGAGCAGTTCTTC. Translated: CASRGLPNEQFF. The chain joins TRBV18 to TRBJ2-1; TRBD2 is a possible D gene (6 bases). V lost 8 bases and J 6 bases, leaving 11 bases between the germline ends. The CDR3 has 12 amino acids. The germline V gene encodes CDR1 KGHSH and CDR2 LQKENI.